The 15 T cell receptor beta chains reported below all come from one sample, sequenced in a study of T-cell reconstitution after alpha-beta-depleted transplantation in children. Preparation of the TCRbeta library used unique molecular identifiers. Each CDR3 protein is one row after TCRdb ran MiXCR on the PCR reads. The table records hundreds of thousands of distinct CDR3 sequences, around 17% of them present only once. Specimen: PBMCs from the stem cell graft donor, collected from the stem cell graft. Source of these receptors: a human donor who donated a stem cell graft to a child with acute myeloid leukemia.

This clonotype has a count of ten or more. Its ends do not fully match the called genes, so a read error is possible. This chain links TRBV29-1 with TRBJ2-1, with TRBD2 as a possible D gene (5 bases). In germline, CDR1 is SQVTM, CDR2 ANQGSEA. This CDR3 is 11 amino acids long. For the CDR3, the DNA is TGCAGCGGTGAAGGGAGCAATGAGCAGTTCTTC. This sequence encodes CSGEGSNEQFF.

The V and J genes are TRBV6-5 and TRBJ1-5; TRBD1 matches at 8 bases. The CDR3 consists of 14 residues. Trimming took 0 bases from V and 7 from J; bases not matched to a gene: 2. Looked up from germline, CDR1 is MNHEY and CDR2 is SVGAGI. The CDR3 sequence: CASSYSDRVQPQHF. The CDR3, as DNA: TGTGCCAGCAGTTACTCGGACAGGGTACAGCCCCAGCATTTT.

This clonotype was recorded a few times. This rearrangement joins TRBV5-6 to TRBJ2-7, with TRBD2 as a possible D gene (6 bases). V gave up 3 bases and J gave up 0 bases, with 19 bases separating them. The CDR3 is 17 amino acids. CDR1 SGHDT and CDR2 YYEEEE come from the germline V gene. The CDR3 nucleotides read TGTGCCAGCAGCTCCCCCGGGGGAGAGAGGAGCTCCTACGAGCAGTACTTC. This codes for CASSSPGGERSSYEQYF.

This clonotype was recorded at least ten times. The chain uses TRBV20-1 and TRBJ1-2, with 8 bases fitting TRBD1. The J segment lost 5 bases and the V segment lost 0 bases, leaving 8 bases of the junction unmatched. The CDR3 length is 15 residues. Looked up from germline, CDR1 is DFQATT and CDR2 is SNEGSKA (reference sequence). The DNA for the CDR3 is TGCAGTGCTAGAGATACCACAGGGGGACGATATGGCTACACCTTC. Translated: CSARDTTGGRYGYTF.

This clonotype was counted between two and nine times. CDR3: CASSYSMTGHSSGANVLTF. CDR3 coding DNA: TGTGCCAGCAGTTACTCGATGACAGGCCATAGCTCTGGGGCCAACGTCCTGACTTTC. This sequence joins TRBV6-5 and TRBJ2-6; D possibly corresponds to TRBD1 (6 bases). The CDR3 consists of 19 residues. The V end was cut by 0 bases, the J end by 0 bases, with 15 bases between. The germline CDR1 and CDR2 sequences are MNHEY and SVGAGI.

This chain uses TRBV20-1 with TRBJ2-5, with D possibly being TRBD1 (6 bases). This CDR3 is built from 14 residues. The V end lost 7 bases, the J end lost 5 bases, and 20 bases lay between the germline ends. Germline V gene lookup returns CDR1 DFQATT and CDR2 SNEGSKA (reference sequence). The CDR3 DNA reads TGCAGTGTTGATGACAGGCCGATGGGGGAGACCCAGTACTTC. This codes for CSVDDRPMGETQYF.

This chain uses TRBV7-3 with TRBJ1-2; 7 nucleotides agree with TRBD1. The germline V gene encodes CDR1 SGHTA and CDR2 FQGTGA. The length of the CDR3 is 17 residues. Trimming cost V 5 bases and J 0 bases; bases outside gene matches: 12. The DNA of the CDR3 is TGTGCCAGCAGCCTGTCGGGACAGATATCCTCTAACTATGGCTACACCTTC. Protein product: CASSLSGQISSNYGYTF.

The genes are TRBV7-9 and TRBJ1-2; TRBD1 agrees at 7 bases. This CDR3 contains 14 residues. In germline, CDR1 is SEHNR, CDR2 FQNEAQ (reference sequence). The J segment lost 5 bases and the V segment lost 6 bases, leaving 9 bases of the junction unmatched. The CDR3 coding sequence is TGTGCCAGCAGGCGGACAGGTCTGACTTATGGCTACACCTTC. Translation: CASRRTGLTYGYTF.

This clonotype appeared a few times. This chain links TRBV7-9 with TRBJ2-3; 9 nucleotides match TRBD1. Germline CDR1 SEHNR, CDR2 FQNEAQ (reference sequence). The ends lost 4 bases at V and 2 bases at J; junction bases unmatched: 4. The CDR3 has 15 amino acids. The CDR3 DNA reads TGTGCCAGCAGCTACCGGACAGGGGACACAGATACGCAGTATTTT. It encodes CASSYRTGDTDTQYF.

The sample holds many counts of this clonotype. The V gene is TRBV6-5, the J gene TRBJ2-3, with D possibly TRBD2 on 6 matching bases. The CDR3 has 13 residues. Germline CDR1 and CDR2: MNHEY and SVGAGI. V gave up 4 bases and J gave up 2 bases, with 7 bases separating them. CDR3 in DNA: TGTGCCAGCAGTTGGGGGGACACAGATACGCAGTATTTT. It encodes CASSWGDTDTQYF.

The V gene is TRBV6-1, the J gene TRBJ1-3; D unresolved. The V end lost 2 bases, the J end lost 0 bases, and 11 bases lay between the germline ends. This CDR3 is built from 16 residues. Looked up from germline, CDR1 is MNHNS and CDR2 is SASEGT. This chain's CDR3 is CASSEMAVSSGNTIYF. The CDR3 DNA is TGTGCCAGCAGTGAAATGGCGGTGAGCTCTGGAAACACCATATATTTT.

V is TRBV11-2 and J is TRBJ2-3; 8 bases are shared with TRBD2. CDR3 length: 16 amino acids. In germline, CDR1 is SGHAT, CDR2 FQNNGV. V lost 5 bases, J lost 0 bases, and 7 bases stayed unmatched. This CDR3 reads CASSPFAGGSTDTQYF. The CDR3 DNA reads as TGTGCCAGCAGCCCTTTTGCGGGAGGAAGCACAGATACGCAGTATTTT.

In its sample, this clonotype was seen many times. The V call is TRBV7-9, the J call TRBJ2-1; D may be TRBD1 (5 bases). CDR1 SEHNR and CDR2 FQNEAQ come from the germline V gene (reference sequence). Trimming removed 5 bases at V and 4 bases at J, with 21 bases between. The CDR3 extends over 17 amino acids. The CDR3 reads CASSVWPSGLEYNEQFF. The CDR3 region has the DNA TGTGCCAGCAGCGTTTGGCCGTCAGGGTTGGAATACAATGAGCAGTTCTTC.

In its sample, this clonotype was seen many times. This chain connects TRBV5-5 to TRBJ1-5; D is undetermined. The V and J ends lost 1 base and 3 bases respectively, with 11 bases between them. The germline gives CDR1 SGHKS, CDR2 YYEKEE (reference sequence). The CDR3 loop spans 15 amino acids. CDR3 sequence (DNA): TGTGCCAGCAGCTTGTGGACTTCATACAATCAGCCCCAGCATTTT. Translated, it gives CASSLWTSYNQPQHF.

This chain links TRBV12-3 or TRBV12-4 with TRBJ2-7; D is possibly TRBD1 (6 bases). The CDR3 is 14 residues long. V was cut by 5 bases and J by 2 bases, with 13 bases left in between. The CDR3 here is CASSPSTGPYEQYV. The CDR3 DNA reads TGTGCCAGCAGTCCATCGACAGGACCCTACGAGCAGTACGTC.